This TCR beta chain is drawn from a study of T cells after posttransplantation cyclophosphamide (dated by TCRdb to 2016 to 2017). Context from the whole study: The study tracked T cell repertoire reconstitution by TRB sequencing after myeloablative bone marrow transplantation using posttransplantation cyclophosphamide as GVHD prophylaxis. Antigen receptor sequencing covered samples from 30 to 45 PTCy-treated patients and 16 of their related bone marrow donors. Blood from all 35 or so PTCy patients with 1-year posttransplant specimens was subjected to TRB sequencing. In 3 patients, up to 3 additional blood samples taken between 2 and 5.2 years after transplant also underwent TRB sequencing, as did pretransplant blood from a handful of patients. Because TRA and TRB clonality were tightly correlated in fewer than 10 samples, subsequent TCR analyses were focused on TRB only. Public TRB sequences were searched against a database of over 3,000 sequences associated with responses to pathogens, tumor antigens, self-antigens and alloantigens.

Measured from the cysteine to the phenylalanine, the CDR3 is 15 residues long. The sequence is cut down to CDR3 DNA, 45 bases in frame from base 1. CDR1 is given as SGHKS and CDR2 as YYEKEE, both from the germline V gene (reference sequence). V loses 4 bases, J loses 1 base, and the germline ends lie 12 bases apart. TRB sequencing was run on genomic DNA with either the immunoSEQ assay at survey resolution or the hsTCRB kit. Turning to the authors' computational methods: The immunoSEQ software handled the initial read processing, while the LymphoSeq R package was used for the repertoire analyses. Clonality was computed as 1 minus normalized Shannon entropy; Gini coefficient was also calculated for each TRB dataset. Phenotypes of unsorted samples were inferred by mapping TRB sequences from sorted subsets of the recipient or donor onto unsorted samples of the same recipient. TCRdb carries this immuneACCESS record with in-frame sequences only. Its versions omit some clonotypes, under half of them owing to an unresolved V gene in the studies checked, with the rest unexplained. D and trimming were read from the DNA, whereas the V and J calls and clone size are those reported in that table. There are about 33,000 clones in this sample, and none of them is a singleton. The ten largest account for about 1.2% of the sample.

Related bone marrow donors provided peripheral blood samples on the day of marrow donation. Peripheral blood and bone marrow mononuclear cells were isolated by Ficoll-Hypaque density centrifugation and were cryopreserved. Overall study outcomes, separate from this receptor: Across approximately 45 patients, TRB clonality was highly associated with recipient CMV seropositivity and CMV reactivation, and PTCy diversity was similar to diversity in CNI/methotrexate controls. The TRB repertoires of T cells infiltrating skin or the GI tract showed only limited overlap with the TRB repertoires found in blood. At 1-2 months, donor-recipient similarity was low but rose over the first year, and the later blood repertoires were often dominated by donor CD8+ memory clones.

About this clone: No cognate antigen has been identified for it. The input lacks base qualities; no much larger clone sits a single base away.

This clonotype was sampled from a girl between 5 and 17 years old in good health, CMV-negative, and a related stem cell transplant donor. The chain employs TRBV5-5 and TRBJ2-1; the D gene is possibly TRBD1, with 6 bases matching. Sequencing input: PBMCs. The CDR3 region reads CASSGNTGSYNEQFF. DNA sequence: TGTGCCAGCAGCGGGAACACAGGGTCCTACAATGAGCAGTTCTTC.